These 18 T cell receptor beta chains share one sample of origin, sequenced in a study of cytomegalovirus exposure and HLA in healthy donors. PCR involved 60 Vbeta and 13 Jbeta primers. TCRdb keeps only in-frame clones here, not all; method: immunoSEQ multiplex PCR. The profile shows around 75,000 clones, about 80% of them singletons. Sequenced material: PBMCs. Receptors were obtained from a man between 18 and 35 years old in good health and CMV-seronegative.

This clone is a singleton in its sample. The chain has TRBV2 and TRBJ2-7; a possible D gene is TRBD2 (5 bases). The CDR3 is made up of 12 amino acids. Germline CDR1 is SNHLY and CDR2 is FYNNEI. V was pared by 10 bases and J by 3 bases, with 13 bases between. CDR3 DNA sequence: TGTGCCATACGGGGAACTCACTACGAGCAGTACGTC. This codes for CAIRGTHYEQYV.

The J gene is TRBJ2-1, the V gene TRBV27; 10 positions match TRBD2. There are 15 residues in the CDR3. J lost 3 bases, V lost 4 bases, and 3 bases had no gene match. CDR1 MNHEY and CDR2 SMNVEV come from the germline V gene (reference sequence). This chain's CDR3 is CASSSGLAVYNEQFF. The DNA of the CDR3 is TGTGCCAGCAGTTCTGGACTAGCGGTCTACAATGAGCAGTTCTTC.

This clone was observed a handful of times. This sequence joins TRBV5-1 and TRBJ2-1; TRBD1 aligns across 8 bases. This CDR3 has 16 amino acids. CDR1 and CDR2 from the germline V gene are SGHRS and YFSETQ. The J segment lost 9 bases and the V segment lost 4 bases, leaving 15 bases of the junction unmatched. Here the CDR3 reads CASSPVIGQGSSEQFF. CDR3 DNA: TGCGCCAGCAGCCCTGTGATAGGACAGGGTTCGAGTGAGCAGTTCTTC. Full variable domain (rest looked up from reference TRBV5-1 and TRBJ2-1): KAGVTQTPRYLIKTRGQQVTLSCSPISGHRSVSWYQQTPGQGLQFLFEYFSETQRNKGNFPGRFSGRQFSNSRSEMNVSTLELGDSALYLCASSPVIGQGSSEQFFGPGTRLTVL.

The rearrangement links TRBV28 to TRBJ2-3; 12 bases are a match to TRBD2. V dropped 6 bases and J dropped 4; count of bases not matched to a gene: 5. The germline gives CDR1 MDHEN, CDR2 SYDVKM. The CDR3 consists of 15 residues. This CDR3 reads CASRRTSGVPDTQYF. The CDR3, as DNA: TGTGCCAGCAGAAGGACTAGCGGGGTCCCAGATACGCAGTATTTT.

This clone was counted only a few times. At one end the junction does not follow the germline gene, possibly because of a read error. The V and J genes are TRBV7-9 and TRBJ1-6; D is uncertain. CDR1 and CDR2 (germline): SEHNR, FQNEAQ (reference sequence). The CDR3 spans 12 residues. The CDR3: CSSSIVESSLHF. The CDR3 region has the DNA TGTTCCAGCAGCATCGTCGAGAGTTCCCTCCACTTT.

The chain is built from TRBV9 and TRBJ2-1; possibly TRBD2 for D (6 bases). There are 16 residues in the CDR3. CDR1 and CDR2 (germline): SGDLS, YYNGEE. V lost 6 bases to trimming and J lost 3 bases, with 19 bases between them. The CDR3 region has the DNA TGTGCCAGCACCCCCGGGGGTTCTAGTGGCTACAATGAGCAGTTCTTC. Encoded protein: CASTPGGSSGYNEQFF.

This chain links TRBV5-1 with TRBJ2-1, with a tentative D call TRBD1 (6 bases). Trimming removed 0 bases from V and 10 bases from J, with 14 bases in between. This CDR3 spans 14 amino acids. CDR1 and CDR2 from the germline V gene are SGHRS and YFSETQ. In DNA form, the CDR3 reads TGCGCCAGCAGCTTGGCTCACAGGGAAGGGGAGCAGTTCTTC. Translated: CASSLAHREGEQFF.

The genes are TRBV19 and TRBJ1-3, with 7 bases identical to TRBD1. This CDR3 spans 16 amino acids. Per germline, CDR1 LNHDA and CDR2 SQIVND (reference sequence). The junction had 7 bases not matched to a gene; V was cut back by 4 bases and J by 1 base. In DNA, the CDR3 is TGTGCCAGTAGTAAAGACAGGGTTGTATCTGGAAACACCATATATTTT. It is translated as CASSKDRVVSGNTIYF.

Details on this clone: A read error may produce the germline difference seen at one junction end. The chain combines TRBV6-1 with TRBJ2-1; 14 nucleotides match TRBD2. CDR1 and CDR2 (germline): MNHNS, SASEGT. The CDR3 totals 14 residues. CDR3 in DNA: TGTGCCAGCAGGGGGACTAGCGGGGGCCCCGAGAGGATCTTC. It encodes CASRGTSGGPERIF.

The genes are TRBV5-6 and TRBJ2-3; tentatively, D is TRBD2 (6 bases). The V gene lost 4 bases and the J gene lost 1 base, with 10 bases spanning the gap. This CDR3 has 14 amino acids. Germline V lookup: CDR1 SGHDT, CDR2 YYEEEE. The DNA for the CDR3 is TGTGCCAGCAGCCCGGGGGTTGGCACAGATACGCAGTATTTT. Translation gives CASSPGVGTDTQYF.

This clone has just a few counts. The chain joins TRBV11-1 to TRBJ2-6, with 7 positions matching TRBD1. CDR3 length: 14 residues. Trimming at V came to 3 bases and at J to 10 bases, leaving 6 bases not matched to a gene. Germline V gene lookup returns CDR1 SGHAT and CDR2 FQDESV (reference sequence). The CDR3 DNA is TGTGCCAGCAGCTTTCTAGGGGACAGAAACGTCCTGACTTTC. Protein: CASSFLGDRNVLTF. Complete variable domain (other parts from reference TRBV11-1 and TRBJ2-6): EAEVAQSPRYKITEKSQAVAFWCDPISGHATLYWYRQILGQGPELLVQFQDESVVDDSQLPKDRFSAERLKGVDSTLKIQPAELGDSAMYLCASSFLGDRNVLTFGAGSRLTVL.

V gene TRBV7-9 combines with J gene TRBJ1-1; tentatively, D is TRBD1 (5 bases). Trimming shortened V by 7 bases and J by 1 base, and 13 bases separated the two germline ends. The germline CDR1 and CDR2 sequences are SEHNR and FQNEAQ (reference sequence). The CDR3 covers 14 residues. The CDR3 DNA is TGTGCCAGCATCAAGGGGCTAGAGAACACTGAAGCTTTCTTT. This encodes CASIKGLENTEAFF.

The chain links TRBV19 to TRBJ2-1, with D possibly TRBD2 on 7 matching bases. This CDR3 comprises 15 residues. Trimming removed 4 bases from V and 7 bases from J, with 17 bases in between. CDR1 is LNHDA and CDR2 is SQIVND in the germline V gene (reference sequence). The CDR3 DNA sequence: TGTGCCAGTAGTAGTCAAAGGGGGGGGGAGAATGAGCAGTTCTTC. It specifies CASSSQRGGENEQFF.

The chain uses TRBV6-5 and TRBJ2-3; 10 bases map to TRBD1. With 4 bases clipped from V and 5 bases from J, the junction kept 6 bases outside the gene matches. CDR1 MNHEY and CDR2 SVGAGI come from the germline V gene. The CDR3 spans 15 residues. The CDR3, as DNA: TGTGCCAGCAGTTCTCCGGACAGGGGGGTAGATACGCAGTATTTT. This translates into CASSSPDRGVDTQYF.

The chain uses TRBV28 and TRBJ2-1; D may be TRBD2 (7 bases). The CDR3 is 14 residues long. The ends were cut back, 0 bases at V and 9 bases at J, with 12 bases in the middle. Germline lookup yields CDR1 MDHEN and CDR2 SYDVKM. This chain's CDR3 is CASSLWGGQGEQFF. DNA for the CDR3: TGTGCCAGCAGTTTATGGGGGGGGCAGGGTGAGCAGTTCTTC.

J is TRBJ1-2 and V is TRBV28; 7 bases fit TRBD1. The CDR3 runs 15 residues. J was trimmed by 2 bases and V by 5 bases; bases with no gene match: 8. Looked up from germline, CDR1 is MDHEN and CDR2 is SYDVKM. The DNA for the CDR3 is TGTGCCAGCAGTAAGGACAGGCCGCTGAACTATGGCTACACCTTC. Translation gives CASSKDRPLNYGYTF.

This chain joins TRBV7-7 and TRBJ2-2, with no clear D. Germline loops: CDR1 SSHAT, CDR2 FNYEAQ (reference sequence). The CDR3 is 12 amino acids. Trimming pared 5 bases from V and 8 bases from J, leaving 9 bases between. The CDR3 loop reads CASSLAGGELFF. The CDR3 DNA sequence: TGTGCCAGCAGCCTGGCAGGTGGGGAGCTGTTTTTT.

V and J are TRBV5-6 and TRBJ1-6; 8 bases align to TRBD1. This CDR3 contains 15 residues. V shed 4 bases, J shed 10 bases, and the junction held 10 bases outside the gene matches. Per the germline V gene, CDR1 is SGHDT and CDR2 is YYEEEE. The CDR3 region is CASSLRTGRDSPLHF. The CDR3, as DNA: TGTGCCAGCAGCCTGAGGACAGGGAGGGACTCACCCCTCCACTTT.